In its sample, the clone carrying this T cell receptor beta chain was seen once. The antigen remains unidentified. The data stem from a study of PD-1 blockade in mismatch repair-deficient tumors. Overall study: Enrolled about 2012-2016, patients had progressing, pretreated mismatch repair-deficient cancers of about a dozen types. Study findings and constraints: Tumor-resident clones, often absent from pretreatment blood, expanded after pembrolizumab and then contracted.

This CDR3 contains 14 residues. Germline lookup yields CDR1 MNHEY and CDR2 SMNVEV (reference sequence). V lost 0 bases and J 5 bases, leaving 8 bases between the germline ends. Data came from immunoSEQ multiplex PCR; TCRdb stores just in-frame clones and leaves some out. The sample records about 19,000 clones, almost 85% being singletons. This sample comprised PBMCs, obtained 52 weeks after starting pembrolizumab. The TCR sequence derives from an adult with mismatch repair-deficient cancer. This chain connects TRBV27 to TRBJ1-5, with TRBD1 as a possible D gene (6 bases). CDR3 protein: CASSLSGGDQPQHF. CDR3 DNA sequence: TGTGCCAGCAGTTTATCAGGGGGTGATCAGCCCCAGCATTTT.